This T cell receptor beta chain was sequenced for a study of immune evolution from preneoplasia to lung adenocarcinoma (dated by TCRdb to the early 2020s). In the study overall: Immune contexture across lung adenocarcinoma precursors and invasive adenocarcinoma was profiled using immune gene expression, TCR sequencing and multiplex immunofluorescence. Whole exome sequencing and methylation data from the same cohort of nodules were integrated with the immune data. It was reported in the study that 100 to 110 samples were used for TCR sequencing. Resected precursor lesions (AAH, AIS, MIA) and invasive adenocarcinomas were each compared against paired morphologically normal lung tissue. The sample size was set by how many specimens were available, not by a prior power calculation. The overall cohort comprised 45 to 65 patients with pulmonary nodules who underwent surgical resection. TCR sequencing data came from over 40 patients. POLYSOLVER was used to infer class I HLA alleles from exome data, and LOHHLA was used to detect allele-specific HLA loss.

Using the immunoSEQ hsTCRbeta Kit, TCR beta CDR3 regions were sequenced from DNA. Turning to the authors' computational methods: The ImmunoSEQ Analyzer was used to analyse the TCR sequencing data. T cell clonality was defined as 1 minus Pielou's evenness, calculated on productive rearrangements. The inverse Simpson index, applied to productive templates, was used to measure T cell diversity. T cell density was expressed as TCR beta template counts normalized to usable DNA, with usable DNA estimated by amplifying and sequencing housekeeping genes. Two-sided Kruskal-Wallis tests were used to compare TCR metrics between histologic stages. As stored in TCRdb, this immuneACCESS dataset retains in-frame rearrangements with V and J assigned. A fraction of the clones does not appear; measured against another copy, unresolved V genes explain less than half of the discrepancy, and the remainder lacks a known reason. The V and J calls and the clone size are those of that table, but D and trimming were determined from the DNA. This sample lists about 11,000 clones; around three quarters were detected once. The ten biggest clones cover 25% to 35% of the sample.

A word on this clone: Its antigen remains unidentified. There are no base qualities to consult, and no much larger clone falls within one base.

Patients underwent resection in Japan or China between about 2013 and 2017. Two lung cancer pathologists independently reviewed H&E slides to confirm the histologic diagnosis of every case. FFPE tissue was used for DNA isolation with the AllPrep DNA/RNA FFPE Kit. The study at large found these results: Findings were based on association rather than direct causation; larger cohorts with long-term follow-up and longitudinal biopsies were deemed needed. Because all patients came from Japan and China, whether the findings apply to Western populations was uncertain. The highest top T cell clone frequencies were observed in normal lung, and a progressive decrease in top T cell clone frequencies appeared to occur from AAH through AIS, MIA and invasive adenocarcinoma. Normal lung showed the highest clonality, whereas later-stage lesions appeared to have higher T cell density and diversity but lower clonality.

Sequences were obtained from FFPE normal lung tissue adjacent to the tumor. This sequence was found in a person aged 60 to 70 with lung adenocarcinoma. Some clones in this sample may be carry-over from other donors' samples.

The sequenced DNA is TGTGCCAGCAGCTCCGGACAGGGGTCCGGGGAGCTGTTTTTT. This sequence encodes CASSSGQGSGELFF. The chain couples TRBV5-6 to TRBJ2-2; TRBD1 aligns with 9 central bases. Trimming leaves V shorter by 3 bases and J shorter by 6 bases, with the junction holding 3 bases beyond the gene matches. CDR1 SGHDT and CDR2 YYEEEE were looked up in the germline V gene. From the cysteine through the phenylalanine, the CDR3 covers 14 amino acids. Solely the CDR3 DNA is kept, with 42 bases framed from the first base.